The 16 T cell receptor beta chains listed next were all sequenced from one sample in a study of cytomegalovirus exposure and HLA in healthy donors. Primers for the PCR totalled 60 Vbeta and 13 Jbeta. TCRdb's copy holds only in-frame clones and misses some; the assay was immunoSEQ multiplex PCR. The repertoire holds approximately 160,000 clones, with roughly 84% as singletons. Sequencing input: PBMCs. The receptors come from a male donor in good health and CMV-seronegative.

The chain recombines TRBV5-1 with TRBJ2-3; D is perhaps TRBD1 (5 bases). V lost 1 base, J lost 2 bases, and 14 bases lay in between. The CDR3 has 16 amino acids. CDR1 and CDR2 from the germline V gene are SGHRS and YFSETQ. The CDR3 loop is CASSLILDSFTDTQYF. In DNA, the CDR3 is TGCGCCAGCAGCTTGATTCTTGACAGTTTCACAGATACGCAGTATTTT.

This chain links TRBV27 with TRBJ2-2, with a weak D call TRBD2 (5 bases). V lost 2 bases to trimming and J lost 4 bases, with 8 bases between them. CDR1 and CDR2 from the germline V gene are MNHEY and SMNVEV (reference sequence). The CDR3 is made up of 14 amino acids. The CDR3 nucleotides read TGTGCCAGCAGTTTAGCGGCGGGCACCGGGGAGCTGTTTTTT. Its translation is CASSLAAGTGELFF.

V gene TRBV15 combines with J gene TRBJ1-1; the D gene is possibly TRBD1 (6 bases). Trimming shortened V by 0 bases and J by 1 base, and 12 bases separated the two germline ends. This CDR3 contains 16 residues. Germline V gene lookup returns CDR1 LNHNV and CDR2 YYDKDF (reference sequence). The CDR3, as DNA: TGTGCCACCAGCAGAGATCTAGGGACAAAGAACACTGAAGCTTTCTTT. Translating gives CATSRDLGTKNTEAFF.

The table lists this clone with a count of one. Other nucleotide sequences from this sample produce the same CDR3. This rearrangement joins TRBV19 to TRBJ1-1; 9 bases line up with TRBD1. The CDR3 spans 14 residues. Germline lookup yields CDR1 LNHDA and CDR2 SQIVND (reference sequence). V was pared by 7 bases and J by 5 bases, with 8 bases of the junction left unmatched. CDR3 sequence (DNA): TGTGCCAGTACTCGCGACAGGGGGTCTACTGAAGCTTTCTTT. Its protein product is CASTRDRGSTEAFF. Using reference TRBV19 and TRBJ1-1 for the parts outside the CDR3, the full variable domain is DGGITQSPKYLFRKEGQNVTLSCEQNLNHDAMYWYRQDPGQGLRLIYYSQIVNDFQKGDIAEGYSVSREKKESFPLTVTSAQKNPTAFYLCASTRDRGSTEAFFGQGTRLTVV.

The chain recombines TRBV19 with TRBJ2-1; 15 bases are a match to TRBD2. The CDR3 consists of 14 residues. J lost 9 bases, V lost 11 bases, and 8 bases had no gene match. Germline values: CDR1 LNHDA, CDR2 SQIVND (reference sequence). Written as DNA, the CDR3 is TGTGCCTCATCTCCGGGACTAGCGGGAGGTGAGCAGTTCTTC. As protein: CASSPGLAGGEQFF.

This clone showed up just a few times. V gene TRBV27 combines with J gene TRBJ1-5; D uncertain. CDR3 length: 12 amino acids. Between the trimmed V and J ends, which lost 6 bases and 4 bases, there was a span of 7 bases. Germline values: CDR1 MNHEY, CDR2 SMNVEV (reference sequence). The CDR3 region has the DNA TGTGCCAGCAGGGGCGTAAATCAGCCCCAGCATTTT. Its translation is CASRGVNQPQHF.

The gene calls are TRBV20-1 and TRBJ1-1, with 7 bases fitting TRBD1. CDR1 and CDR2 from the germline V gene are DFQATT and SNEGSKA (reference sequence). CDR3 length: 11 amino acids. V lost 8 bases and J lost 3; bases outside the gene matches: 3. The CDR3 region has the DNA TGCAGTTCCAGGGGGGACACTGAAGCTTTCTTT. Protein: CSSRGDTEAFF.

The rearrangement links TRBV28 to TRBJ2-3, with 7 nucleotides matching TRBD2. CDR1 and CDR2 (germline): MDHEN, SYDVKM. With 7 bases clipped from V and 6 bases from J, the junction kept 1 base outside the gene matches. This CDR3 is 11 amino acids long. The CDR3 DNA sequence: TGTGCCAGCATGCGGGGGGATACGCAGTATTTT. Its protein is CASMRGDTQYF.

Ten or more counts support this clone. V and J are TRBV6-4 and TRBJ2-2, with D possibly being TRBD2 (5 bases). Germline V lookup: CDR1 MRHNA, CDR2 SNTAGT. The CDR3 runs to 14 residues. V lost 0 bases, J lost 6 bases, and 8 bases lay in between. The CDR3 DNA is TGTGCCAGCAGTGACTCGAGGGAGCCCGGGGAGCTGTTTTTT. It yields the protein CASSDSREPGELFF.

The chain combines TRBV29-1 with TRBJ1-1, with D hard to call. In germline, CDR1 is SQVTM, CDR2 ANQGSEA. The CDR3 extends over 13 amino acids. V was clipped by 3 bases and J by 1 base, with 9 bases between them. CDR3 nucleotide sequence: TGCAGCGTTGACCGCACAAGGAACACTGAAGCTTTCTTT. This gives the protein CSVDRTRNTEAFF.

This chain uses TRBV30 with TRBJ2-2; D remains unclear. The CDR3 sequence is 14 residues long. Per germline, CDR1 GTSNPN and CDR2 SVGIG (reference sequence). The V end lost 0 bases, the J end lost 5 bases, and 10 bases lay between the germline ends. In nucleotides, the CDR3 is TGTGCCTGGAGTGTACTGCGGATGACCGGGGAGCTGTTTTTT. Amino acid sequence: CAWSVLRMTGELFF.

The gene calls are TRBV7-7 and TRBJ2-2; D is undetermined. The CDR3 spans 14 residues. The ends were cut back, 4 bases at V and 6 bases at J, with 12 bases in the middle. Germline CDR1 and CDR2: SSHAT and FNYEAQ (reference sequence). The CDR3 region is CASSSNGGAGELFF. The CDR3 coding sequence is TGTGCCAGCAGCTCGAACGGTGGAGCCGGGGAGCTGTTTTTT.

The V and J genes are TRBV9 and TRBJ2-1; 9 bases map to TRBD1. The CDR3 sequence is 15 residues long. With 0 bases clipped from V and 6 bases from J, the junction kept 4 bases outside the gene matches. Per the germline V gene, CDR1 is SGDLS and CDR2 is YYNGEE. This chain's CDR3 is CASSVDRDRANEQFF. In nucleotides, the CDR3 is TGTGCCAGCAGCGTAGATCGGGACAGGGCCAATGAGCAGTTCTTC.

V and J are TRBV6-6 and TRBJ1-2, with 7 nucleotides matching TRBD1. Germline V gives CDR1 MNHNY, CDR2 SVGAGI (reference sequence). Trimming cost V 4 bases and J 4 bases; bases outside gene matches: 9. The CDR3 contains 15 residues. The CDR3 DNA sequence: TGTGCCAGCAGTTCCACGACAGGGAATCTCTATGGCTACACCTTC. Its translation is CASSSTTGNLYGYTF.

V gene TRBV28 combines with J gene TRBJ1-2; D perhaps matches TRBD1 (5 bases). Germline V lookup: CDR1 MDHEN, CDR2 SYDVKM. Between the trimmed V and J ends, which lost 2 bases and 4 bases, there was a span of 11 bases. The CDR3 is made up of 14 amino acids. CDR3 amino acids: CASSLATATYGYTF. CDR3 nucleotide sequence: TGTGCCAGCAGTTTAGCGACAGCGACCTATGGCTACACCTTC.

The chain has TRBV4-1 and TRBJ2-5, with unresolved D. In germline, CDR1 is MGHRA, CDR2 YSYEKL. This CDR3 is built from 12 residues. V was clipped by 0 bases and J by 5 bases, with 4 bases between them. The CDR3 coding sequence is TGCGCCAGCAGCCAAGATATCGAGACCCAGTACTTC. Translation gives CASSQDIETQYF.